This T cell receptor beta chain was found in a study of human CD8 memory T cell subsets (dated by TCRdb to 2019 to 2021). In the study overall: To assess clonal relationships, the TCRbeta repertoires of stem-like (TSTEM), progenitor exhausted-like (TPEX) and effector memory CD8+ T cell subsets were compared. TCRbeta repertoires were obtained from TSTEM, TPEX and effector memory subsets contributed by each of several donors. Here is what the overall study found, with its caveats: Clonotypes were shared with effector memory cells by both stem-like subsets, but only minimal overlap was found between TSTEM and TPEX repertoires, suggesting distinct antigen spectra. Based on Chao1 estimates, TSTEM subsets appeared to have greater repertoire diversity than TPEX subsets, which could potentially reflect a broader range of specificities. TSTEM and TPEX subsets showed similarly high normalized Shannon-Wiener diversity, whereas effector memory subsets were comparatively less diverse. Only TCRbeta chains were sequenced, and repertoire comparisons were based on 5 to 7 donors, with testing performed by paired t-tests and Bonferroni correction.

Via the germline V gene, CDR1 is MGHRA and CDR2 YSYEKL. Including cysteine and phenylalanine, the CDR3 has 15 amino acids. No DNA accompanies this entry. Reads for this sample came from a NextSeq 550. A Human TCR Profiling Kit was used to prepare UMI-labeled 5' RACE TCRbeta libraries. Every TCRbeta library was prepared in parallel with an identical number of PCR cycles. For the original study's pipeline: Between about 2,700 and 18,000 functional CDR3beta clonotypes were contained in each TCRbeta library. MIGEC 1.2.9 handled UMI extraction and consensus assembly, with a minimum of three reads required per UMI. In-frame CDR3beta repertoires were extracted with MiXCR 3.0.3. Diversity metrics were computed in VDJtools 1.2.1 after downsampling each sample to 42,000 randomly selected UMIs. For each sample pair, the repertoire overlap metrics D, R and F2 were calculated in VDJtools using the top 3,000 clones. TCRdb reprocessed the reads, and each CDR3 protein sequence is entered once, without DNA. In this record, the V and J calls reflect TCRdb's handling and not the investigators' own analysis. The sample table gives thousands of distinct CDR3 sequences. 20% to 25% of the sample goes to the ten largest clones.

Of note for this clonotype: Its antigen is unknown.

CCR7+ PD-1- TIGIT- cells were defined as stem-like memory CD8+ T cells (TSTEM). Density gradient separation was used to isolate peripheral blood mononuclear cells from healthy donor buffy coats. The study enriched total CD8+ T cells through negative magnetic separation using EasySep or MojoSort CD8+ T cell isolation kits. An RNeasy Mini Kit was used to extract total RNA from duplicate vials of around 150,000 sorted CD8+ T cells per subset. PBMCs were used either fresh or after being cryopreserved in fetal bovine serum containing roughly 10% DMSO. Fluorescence-activated cell sorting on a FACSAria III was used to sort CD8+ T cell subsets to purity.

The TCR comes from a human donor in good health. The sample consisted of CD8+ stem-like memory T cells (TSCM and TCM) sorted from PBMCs. The sample's cell subset or site label, decoded: stem-like memory CD8 T cells (TSTEM), CCR7+ PD-1- TIGIT-. This receptor chain uses TRBV4-1 and TRBJ1-5; TCRdb reports TRBD1, a call that lacks DNA to check it against. The CDR3 region: CASSPAPGGNQPQHF.